This T cell receptor beta chain was observed in a study of monozygotic twins with inflammatory bowel disease. Whole-study results and caveats: TCRbeta diversity (inverse Simpson) was lower in IBD patients than in healthy co-twins.

Notes on this clonotype: Its specificity is not known.

There are 14 residues in the CDR3. In germline, CDR1 is SGHRS, CDR2 YFSETQ. Phlebotomy per donor yielded a single 2.5 ml blood sample. TCRdb re-called the 5' RACE reads; every CDR3 protein appears as one record, without DNA. The table lists fewer than 350,000 distinct CDR3 sequences. Input material: blood. The chain combines TRBV5-1 with TRBJ2-7; there is no DNA to check the TCRdb D call of TRBD1. The receptor comes from a human donor with ulcerative colitis or Crohn's disease, or a healthy co-twin of an affected twin (not recorded which). CDR3 in amino acids: CASSSGTGAHEQYF.